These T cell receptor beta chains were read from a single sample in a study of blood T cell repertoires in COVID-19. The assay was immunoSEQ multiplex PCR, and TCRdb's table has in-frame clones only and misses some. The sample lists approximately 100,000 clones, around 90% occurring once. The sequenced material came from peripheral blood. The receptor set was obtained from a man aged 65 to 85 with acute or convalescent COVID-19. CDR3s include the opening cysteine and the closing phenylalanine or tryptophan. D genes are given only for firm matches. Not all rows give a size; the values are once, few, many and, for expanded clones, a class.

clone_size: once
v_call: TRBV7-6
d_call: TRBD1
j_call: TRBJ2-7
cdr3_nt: TGTGCCAGCAGCCATACACAGGGGAATCTCGTCGAGCAGTACTTC
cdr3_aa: CASSHTQGNLVEQYF

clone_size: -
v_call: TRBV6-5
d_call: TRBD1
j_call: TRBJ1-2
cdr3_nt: TGTGCCAGCAGCTATGACAGGGGCCGTGGCTACACCTTC
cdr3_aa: CASSYDRGRGYTF

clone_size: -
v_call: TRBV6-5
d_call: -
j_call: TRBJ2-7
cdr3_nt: TGTGCCAGCAGTTACTCGTACAGTACCTACGAGCAGTACTTC
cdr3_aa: CASSYSYSTYEQYF

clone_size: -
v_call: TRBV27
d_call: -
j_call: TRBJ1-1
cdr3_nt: TGTGCCAGCAGCACAGGGTGGGGTCACACTGAAGCTTTCTTT
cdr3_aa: CASSTGWGHTEAFF

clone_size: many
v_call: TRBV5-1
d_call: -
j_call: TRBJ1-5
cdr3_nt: TGCGCCAGCAGCTTGGACTGGCAGGGTCAGCCCCAGCATTTT
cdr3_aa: CASSLDWQGQPQHF

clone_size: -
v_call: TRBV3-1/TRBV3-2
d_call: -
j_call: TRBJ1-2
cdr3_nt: TGTGCCAGCAGCCATGCCGGGAGACTCCATAACTATGGCTACACCTTC
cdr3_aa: CASSHAGRLHNYGYTF

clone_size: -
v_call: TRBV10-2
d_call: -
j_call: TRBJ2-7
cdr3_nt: TGCGCCAGCAGTGAGATATCCACCCTAAAATACGAGCAGTACTTC
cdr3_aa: CASSEISTLKYEQYF

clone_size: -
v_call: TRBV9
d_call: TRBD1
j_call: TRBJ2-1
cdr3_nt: TGTGCCAGCAGCGGGACAGGACGGGGTGAGCAGTTCTTC
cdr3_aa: CASSGTGRGEQFF

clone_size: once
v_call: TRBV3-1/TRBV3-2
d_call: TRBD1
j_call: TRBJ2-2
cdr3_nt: TGTGCCAGCAGGGAAGACAGGGATATTTACACCGGGGAGCTGTTTTTT
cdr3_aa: CASREDRDIYTGELFF

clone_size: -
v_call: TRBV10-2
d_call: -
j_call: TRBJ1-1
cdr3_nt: TGCGCCAGCAGAACAGGTGGGAACACTGAAGCTTTCTTT
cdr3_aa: CASRTGGNTEAFF

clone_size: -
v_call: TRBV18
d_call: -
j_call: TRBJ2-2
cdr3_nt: TGTGCCAGCTCACCAAGAGGGACCGGGGAGCTGTTTTTT
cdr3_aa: CASSPRGTGELFF

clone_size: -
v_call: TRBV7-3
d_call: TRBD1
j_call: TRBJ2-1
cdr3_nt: TGTGCCAGCAGCGCACGTTTGGGGACAGGGGGCTCTGCGGGGCGGAATGAGCAGTTCTTC
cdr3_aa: CASSARLGTGGSAGRNEQFF

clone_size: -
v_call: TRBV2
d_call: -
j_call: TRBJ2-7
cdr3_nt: TGTGCCAGCAGTCATGAGAGCTCCTACGAGCAGTACTTC
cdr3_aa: CASSHESSYEQYF

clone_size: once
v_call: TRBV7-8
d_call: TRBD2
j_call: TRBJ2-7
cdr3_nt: TGTGCCAGCAGCCCCGGACTAGCGCACTCCTACGAGCAGTACTTC
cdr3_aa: CASSPGLAHSYEQYF

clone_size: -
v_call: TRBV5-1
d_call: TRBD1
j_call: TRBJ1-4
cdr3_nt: TGCGCCAGCAGCTTGATGGGACAGGGTGAAAAACTGTTTTTT
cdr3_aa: CASSLMGQGEKLFF

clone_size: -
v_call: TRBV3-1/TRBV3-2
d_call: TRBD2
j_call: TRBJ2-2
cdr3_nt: TGTGCCAGCAGCCAAGTGGGACTAGCGGGAGGTCCACCCACCGGGGAGCTGTTTTTT
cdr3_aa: CASSQVGLAGGPPTGELFF

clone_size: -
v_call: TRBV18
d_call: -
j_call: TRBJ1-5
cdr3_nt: TGTGCCAGCTCACCGTCTAATAGCAATCAGCCCCAGCATTTT
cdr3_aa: CASSPSNSNQPQHF

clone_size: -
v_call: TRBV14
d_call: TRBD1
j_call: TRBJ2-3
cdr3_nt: TGTGCCAGCAGCGTCAGGGGGCATTCTGGAGATACGCAGTATTTT
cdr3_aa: CASSVRGHSGDTQYF

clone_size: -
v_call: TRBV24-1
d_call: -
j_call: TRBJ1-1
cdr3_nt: TGTGCCACCAGTGATTTTCGACAGGTGGTCACTGAAGCTTTCTTT
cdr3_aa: CATSDFRQVVTEAFF

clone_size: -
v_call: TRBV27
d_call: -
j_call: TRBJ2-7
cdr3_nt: TGTGCCAGCAGCCGTGACACCACCTACGAGCAGTACTTC
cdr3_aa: CASSRDTTYEQYF

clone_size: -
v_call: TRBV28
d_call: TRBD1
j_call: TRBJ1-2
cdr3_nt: TGTGCCAGCATGATGGGACAGAACTATGGCTACACCTTC
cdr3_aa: CASMMGQNYGYTF

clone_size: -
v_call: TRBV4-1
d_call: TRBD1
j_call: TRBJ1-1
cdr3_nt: TGCGCCAGCAGCCAAGAGACAGGGGCCACAAGGGACACTGAAGCTTTCTTT
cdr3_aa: CASSQETGATRDTEAFF

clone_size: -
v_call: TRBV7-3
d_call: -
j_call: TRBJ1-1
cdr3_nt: TGTGCCAGCTTGGCGGGCCCGAACACTGAAGCTTTCTTT
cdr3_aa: CASLAGPNTEAFF

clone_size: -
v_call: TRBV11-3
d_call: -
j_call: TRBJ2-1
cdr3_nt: TGTGCCAGCAGCTTAGTCCCCCGGACAGAGCAGTTCTTC
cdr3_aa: CASSLVPRTEQFF

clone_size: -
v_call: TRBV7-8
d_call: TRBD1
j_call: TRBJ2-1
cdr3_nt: TGTGCCAGCAGCTTACCGGGACAGAAGGGCGATGAGCAGTTCTTC
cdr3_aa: CASSLPGQKGDEQFF

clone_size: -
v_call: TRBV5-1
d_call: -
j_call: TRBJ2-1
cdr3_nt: TGCGCCAGCAGCTGGCAGGGGAATGAGCAGTTCTTC
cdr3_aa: CASSWQGNEQFF

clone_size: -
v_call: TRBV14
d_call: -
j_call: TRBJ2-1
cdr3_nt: TGTGCCAGCAGCCTCCGACTTAACCCTCAGTCGGACAATGAGCAGTTCTTC
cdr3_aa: CASSLRLNPQSDNEQFF

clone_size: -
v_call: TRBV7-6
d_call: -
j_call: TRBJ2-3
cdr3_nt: TGTGCCAGCAGCTTAGCCCACCAACAGACAGATACGCAGTATTTT
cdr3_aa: CASSLAHQQTDTQYF

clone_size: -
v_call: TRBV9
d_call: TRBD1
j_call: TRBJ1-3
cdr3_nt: TGTGCCAGCAGCCGGACAGGCTCTGGAAACACCATATATTTT
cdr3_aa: CASSRTGSGNTIYF

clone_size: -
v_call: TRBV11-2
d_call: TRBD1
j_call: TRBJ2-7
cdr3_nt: TGTGCCACCGGACCGGGACAGGGATACGAGCAGTACTTC
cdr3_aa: CATGPGQGYEQYF

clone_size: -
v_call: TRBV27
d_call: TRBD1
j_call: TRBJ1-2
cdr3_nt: TGTGCCAGCAGTTTATCACCCAGGGGGCGAGATGGCTACACCTTC
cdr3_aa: CASSLSPRGRDGYTF

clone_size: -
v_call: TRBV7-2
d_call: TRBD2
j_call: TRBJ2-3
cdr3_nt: TGTGCCAGCAGTCGGGAGGGGACAGATACGCAGTATTTT
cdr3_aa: CASSREGTDTQYF

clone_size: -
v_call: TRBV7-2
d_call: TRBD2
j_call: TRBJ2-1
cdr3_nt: TGTGCCAGCAGGCGGGGGACCCAAGGCAATGAGCAGTTCTTC
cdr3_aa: CASRRGTQGNEQFF

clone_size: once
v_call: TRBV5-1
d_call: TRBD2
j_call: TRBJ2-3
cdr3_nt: TGCGCCAGCAGCTTTAGAGGACTAGCGGCCAGCACAGATACGCAGTATTTT
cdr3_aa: CASSFRGLAASTDTQYF

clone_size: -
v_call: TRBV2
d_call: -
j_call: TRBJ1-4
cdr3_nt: TGTGCCAGCAAACTTGTCCCCCAGGGTGAAAAACTGTTTTTT
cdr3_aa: CASKLVPQGEKLFF

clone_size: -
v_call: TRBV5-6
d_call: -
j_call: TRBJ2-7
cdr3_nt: TGTGCCAGCAGCTTCTCGTCCTACGAGCAGTACTTC
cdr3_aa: CASSFSSYEQYF

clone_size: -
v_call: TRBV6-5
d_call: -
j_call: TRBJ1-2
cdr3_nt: TGTGCCAGCAGGATGGGGCCCAACTATGGCTACACCTTC
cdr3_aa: CASRMGPNYGYTF

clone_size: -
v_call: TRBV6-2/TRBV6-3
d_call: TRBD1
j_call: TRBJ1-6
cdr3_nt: TGTGCCAGCAGTGACAACAGGGGTCTATTTTCACCCCTCCACTTT
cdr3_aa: CASSDNRGLFSPLHF

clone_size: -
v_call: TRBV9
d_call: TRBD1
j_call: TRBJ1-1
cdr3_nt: TGTGCCAGCAGCGGAGACAGGGGCGGGTTAGTGAACACTGAAGCTTTCTTT
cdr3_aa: CASSGDRGGLVNTEAFF

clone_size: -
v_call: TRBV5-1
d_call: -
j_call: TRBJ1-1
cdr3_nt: TGCGCCAGCAGCTCCGCGTACCTATCGACAGCGAACACTGAAGCTTTCTTT
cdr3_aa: CASSSAYLSTANTEAFF

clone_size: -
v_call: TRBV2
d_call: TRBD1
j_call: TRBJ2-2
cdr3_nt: TGTGCCAGCAAGGTACAGGGGGCGAACACCGGGGAGCTGTTTTTT
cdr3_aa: CASKVQGANTGELFF